Listed here are 24 T cell receptor beta chains from one sample, sequenced in a study of OX40 agonist ivuxolimab in advanced cancers. Assay: immunoSEQ multiplex PCR; the TCRdb copy retains only in-frame clones and omits some. The table lists roughly 63,000 clones, around 91% of them singletons. The sample was CD4+ or CD8+ T cells sorted from blood, taken in a trial of the OX40 agonist ivuxolimab. The receptors originated from an adult with an advanced solid tumor such as melanoma, head and neck, liver or kidney cancer.

The chain is built from TRBV19 and TRBJ1-3; D remains unclear. V was cut by 3 bases and J by 0 bases, with 18 bases left in between. The CDR3 spans 18 residues. The germline V gene has CDR1 LNHDA and CDR2 SQIVND (reference sequence). CDR3 coding DNA: TGTGCCAGTAGTATTAACCCGCTCAGTGTTTACTCTGGAAACACCATATATTTT. This sequence encodes CASSINPLSVYSGNTIYF.

The V gene is TRBV7-9, the J gene TRBJ1-3; D unclear. Germline loops: CDR1 SEHNR, CDR2 FQNEAQ (reference sequence). This CDR3 spans 14 amino acids. Trimming removed 5 bases at V and 4 bases at J, with 12 bases between. This chain's CDR3 is CASSRGQLGNTIYF. CDR3 DNA: TGTGCCAGCAGCCGCGGGCAGTTGGGAAACACCATATATTTT.

The V gene is TRBV6-5, the J gene TRBJ2-2, with TRBD2 identical over 7 bases. The V segment lost 1 base and the J segment 7 bases; nucleotides outside the gene matches: 3. In germline, CDR1 is MNHEY, CDR2 SVGAGI. The CDR3 totals 14 residues. The CDR3 DNA reads as TGTGCCAGCAGTTACTTGACTAGCAGCGGGGAGCTGTTTTTT. It yields the protein CASSYLTSSGELFF.

This chain uses TRBV10-3 with TRBJ2-5; the D is unclear. Germline assignment: CDR1 ENHRY and CDR2 SYGVKD. This CDR3 comprises 12 residues. The ends were cut back, 3 bases at V and 4 bases at J, with 6 bases in the middle. This CDR3 is CAISDWPETQYF. The DNA of the CDR3 is TGTGCCATCAGTGACTGGCCAGAGACCCAGTACTTC.

The chain recombines TRBV1 with TRBJ2-2; the D call TRBD1 from the table was never checked on the DNA. TRBV1 has pseudogene status. The CDR3 consists of 13 residues. This chain's CDR3 is CTSMDNRTGELFF. In DNA form, the CDR3 reads TGCACCAGCATGGACAACAGGACCGGGGAGCTGTTTTTT.

The CDR3 coding sequence is TGCAGCGTGGGGCGGGGGTCAACCGGGGAGCTGTTTTTT. It is translated as CSVGRGSTGELFF. This rearrangement joins TRBV29-1 to TRBJ2-2; 7 nucleotides align to TRBD2. There are 13 residues in the CDR3. Germline V gene lookup returns CDR1 SQVTM and CDR2 ANQGSEA. J lost 5 bases, V lost 6 bases, and 6 bases had no gene match.

J is TRBJ2-7 and V is TRBV4-2, with 12 bases that match TRBD2. V dropped 0 bases and J dropped 2; count of bases not matched to a gene: 2. Germline V gene sequence: CDR1 LGHNA, CDR2 YNFKEQ. This CDR3 has 16 residues. CDR3 DNA sequence: TGTGCCAGCAGCCAAGAGGGACTAGCGGGCACCTACGAGCAGTACTTC. It encodes CASSQEGLAGTYEQYF.

V gene TRBV19 combines with J gene TRBJ1-1; no clear D. This CDR3 spans 13 amino acids. CDR1 and CDR2 from the germline V gene are LNHDA and SQIVND (reference sequence). V dropped 9 bases and J dropped 4 bases, with 15 bases sitting between them. CDR3 amino acids: CASPNSRGTEAFF. The CDR3 bases are TGTGCCAGCCCCAATTCGCGCGGCACTGAAGCTTTCTTT.

The V gene is TRBV4-2, the J gene TRBJ2-1; maybe TRBD2 (6 bases). V lost 1 base to trimming and J lost 15 bases, with 16 bases between them. The CDR3 has 13 residues. Germline V lookup: CDR1 LGHNA, CDR2 YNFKEQ. In DNA, the CDR3 is TGTGCCAGCAGCCAAGTAGGGCGGGATGACCCGTTCTTC. Amino acids: CASSQVGRDDPFF.

V and J are TRBV7-9 and TRBJ2-3, with 8 nucleotides matching TRBD2. From germline, CDR1 is SEHNR and CDR2 FQNEAQ (reference sequence). This CDR3 region has 13 residues. Germline trimming cut 5 bases from V and 6 bases from J; bases unmatched to any gene: 4. The CDR3 coding sequence is TGTGCCAGCAGCCCCCCGGGGGGGGATACGCAGTATTTT. Its translation is CASSPPGGDTQYF.

This clone was counted only a few times. The chain carries TRBV27 and TRBJ2-7, with 8 nucleotides matching TRBD1. CDR1 is MNHEY and CDR2 is SMNVEV in the germline V gene (reference sequence). The CDR3 covers 15 residues. Trimming removed 4 bases from V and 1 base from J; junction bases left unmatched: 6. The CDR3 DNA reads TGTGCCAGCAGTTGGACAGGGTCGGGATCCTACGAGCAGTACTTC. This translates into CASSWTGSGSYEQYF.

The V gene is TRBV9, the J gene TRBJ1-2, with 9 bases identical to TRBD1. From germline, CDR1 is SGDLS and CDR2 YYNGEE. The CDR3 consists of 13 residues. V lost 2 bases and J lost 8; bases outside the gene matches: 4. The CDR3 nucleotides read TGTGCCAGCAGCGTGGGACAGGGTTACGGCTACACCTTC. It codes for CASSVGQGYGYTF.

This chain joins TRBV21-1 and TRBJ2-5; the table's D call, TRBD1, has no DNA check behind it. TRBV21-1 is recorded as a pseudogene. The CDR3 contains 16 residues. CDR3 DNA sequence: TGTGCCAGCAGCAAAGTGGGCGGGACAGAGCAAGAGACCCAGTACTTC. Residues: CASSKVGGTEQETQYF.

The chain combines TRBV5-5 with TRBJ2-7; unclear D gene. Trimming took 0 bases from V and 0 from J, leaving 13 bases between them. Per germline, CDR1 SGHKS and CDR2 YYEKEE (reference sequence). The CDR3 runs 16 residues. As DNA, the CDR3 is TGTGCCAGCAGCTTGGTGGCAGACCATAGCTCCTACGAGCAGTACTTC. It is translated as CASSLVADHSSYEQYF.

V is TRBV2 and J is TRBJ1-4, with a tentative D call TRBD1 (5 bases). V lost 1 base and J lost 6, with 9 bases in between. This CDR3 contains 14 residues. In germline, CDR1 is SNHLY, CDR2 FYNNEI. The CDR3 DNA follows: TGTGCCAGCAGTGAAGACGGGGCCTATGAAAAACTGTTTTTT. This sequence encodes CASSEDGAYEKLFF.

The genes are TRBV6-5 and TRBJ2-2, with D tentatively TRBD1 or TRBD2 (5 bases each). This CDR3 has 13 residues. The germline V gene encodes CDR1 MNHEY and CDR2 SVGAGI. Trimming removed 0 bases from V and 7 bases from J, with 6 bases in between. The CDR3 sequence is CASSYSGGGELFF. CDR3 DNA: TGTGCCAGCAGTTACTCTGGGGGCGGGGAGCTGTTTTTT.

V gene TRBV5-1 combines with J gene TRBJ1-2; 9 bases are shared with TRBD1. The germline CDR1 and CDR2 sequences are SGHRS and YFSETQ. V lost 3 bases, J lost 7 bases, and 13 bases stayed unmatched. The CDR3 length is 16 residues. CDR3 bases: TGCGCCAGCAGCTCACACCCTTATACAGGGGGCGTTGGCTACACCTTC. Protein product: CASSSHPYTGGVGYTF.

The chain links TRBV4-1 to TRBJ2-1; a weak D match, TRBD1 (6 bases). The CDR3 is 16 residues long. The ends were cut back, 4 bases at V and 5 bases at J, with 18 bases in the middle. The germline V gene has CDR1 MGHRA and CDR2 YSYEKL. CDR3 DNA sequence: TGCGCCAGCAGCCCGCGAGTGGGGGCTTGGGACAATGAGCAGTTCTTC. Its protein product is CASSPRVGAWDNEQFF.

This clone occurred once. This chain links TRBV27 with TRBJ2-3; 7 bases map to TRBD1. V trimming: 3 bases; J trimming: 8 bases; junction bases outside the gene matches: 2. This CDR3 has 12 amino acids. Germline V gene sequence: CDR1 MNHEY, CDR2 SMNVEV (reference sequence). CDR3 in amino acids: CASSFPGGTQYF. The CDR3 DNA sequence: TGTGCCAGCAGTTTTCCAGGGGGTACGCAGTATTTT.

V is TRBV9 and J is TRBJ2-7; D is ambiguous. V was shortened by 1 base and J by 2 bases, with 13 bases between the two germline ends. CDR3 length: 15 amino acids. The germline V gene encodes CDR1 SGDLS and CDR2 YYNGEE. The DNA of the CDR3 is TGTGCCAGCAGCGTATGGCCGGAAGCCCCCTACGAGCAGTACTTC. Amino acids: CASSVWPEAPYEQYF.

This chain connects TRBV6-4 to TRBJ1-2; D is uncertain. Trimming pared 0 bases from V and 8 bases from J, leaving 13 bases between. From germline, CDR1 is MRHNA and CDR2 SNTAGT. This CDR3 comprises 14 residues. Here the CDR3 DNA reads TGTGCCAGCAGTGACTCAGCGAGGGCGGGCGGCTACACCTTC. It is translated as CASSDSARAGGYTF.

J is TRBJ2-5 and V is TRBV6-1; D is unclear. This CDR3 has 12 residues. The germline V gene encodes CDR1 MNHNS and CDR2 SASEGT. Trimming stripped 6 bases from V and 5 bases from J, with 10 bases between. CDR3 in amino acids: CASSPFLETQYF. CDR3 nucleotide sequence: TGTGCCAGCAGCCCCTTTTTGGAGACCCAGTACTTC.

The gene calls are TRBV4-1 and TRBJ2-3, with 9 bases fitting TRBD1. Germline V gene lookup returns CDR1 MGHRA and CDR2 YSYEKL. The CDR3 contains 15 residues. The ends lost 3 bases at V and 9 bases at J; junction bases unmatched: 10. The CDR3 DNA is TGCGCCAGCAGCCACCCCGGGACAGGGAAGAGGACGCAGTATTTT. Residues: CASSHPGTGKRTQYF.

The rearrangement uses TRBV28 and TRBJ2-3; 7 nucleotides align to TRBD2. J gave up 5 bases and V 4 bases, and 12 bases lay outside the gene matches. Germline CDR1 and CDR2: MDHEN and SYDVKM. This CDR3 region has 16 residues. The chain's CDR3 is CASSSPSRELVDTQYF. The DNA for the CDR3 is TGTGCCAGCAGTTCTCCTTCGCGGGAGCTGGTAGATACGCAGTATTTT.